This entry lists 3 T cell receptor beta chains sequenced from one sample in a study of shared clonotypes between healthy human individuals. The data were produced by immunoSEQ multiplex PCR, yet TCRdb's version contains in-frame clones alone and is incomplete. Among 2 million to 2.5 million clones listed, more than 80% were seen once. The sequenced material came from naive CD4+ T cells from PBMCs. The subset here: CD45RA+ positively selected. Every receptor here comes from a man younger than 30 in good health. Some clones in this sample may be carry-over from other donors' samples.

The chain links TRBV7-9 to TRBJ2-1; 10 bases line up with TRBD2. Germline CDR1 reads SEHNR; CDR2 reads FQNEAQ (reference sequence). V trimming: 5 bases; J trimming: 2 bases; junction bases outside the gene matches: 12. This CDR3 contains 18 residues. This CDR3 reads CASSMNPLAGGPYNEQFF. Written as DNA, the CDR3 is TGTGCCAGCAGCATGAATCCATTAGCGGGAGGACCCTACAATGAGCAGTTCTTC.

V gene TRBV6-4 combines with J gene TRBJ2-2; D not resolved. With 6 bases removed from V and 8 bases from J, the gap between germline ends came to 25 bases. The CDR3 length is 17 residues. Germline lookup yields CDR1 MRHNA and CDR2 SNTAGT. The CDR3 DNA reads as TGTGCCAGCAGCGAAACGCCGTTCCTTGGTTTCAGGGGGGAGCTGTTTTTT. Amino acids: CASSETPFLGFRGELFF.

The V and J genes are TRBV5-4 and TRBJ2-2, with D maybe TRBD2 (6 bases). The CDR3 sequence is 14 residues long. Germline V gene data show CDR1 as SGHNT and CDR2 as YYREEE (reference sequence). The ends were cut back, 5 bases at V and 6 bases at J, with 14 bases in the middle. This CDR3 is CASSGTLEAGELFF. As DNA, the CDR3 is TGTGCCAGCAGTGGGACTCTGGAGGCCGGGGAGCTGTTTTTT.